These 25 T cell receptor beta chains share one sample of origin, sequenced in a study of regulatory T cells in long-lasting Graves disease. Libraries of TCR beta came from iRepertoire HTBI primers plus Arm-PCR of CDR3 regions. TCRdb re-analysed the multiplex PCR reads in MiXCR, keeping a single row per CDR3 protein. The sample records 440,000 or so distinct CDR3 sequences, approximately 16% being singletons. Described time point: newly diagnosed GD, antithyroid drugs for less than 3 months. The TCR library was prepared using RNA isolated from PBMCs. In addition, the sample was reused for a study of T cells in Graves' hyperthyroidism and ophthalmopathy.

Sequenced material: peripheral blood mononuclear cells (PBMCs), taken at new diagnosis, from a patient treated with antithyroid drugs. Receptors originate from a woman aged 25 to 39 with Graves disease.

V is TRBV29-1 and J is TRBJ1-1, with 9 bases identical to TRBD1. V shed 6 bases, J shed 5 bases, and the junction held 7 bases outside the gene matches. The CDR3 loop spans 13 amino acids. The germline CDR1 and CDR2 sequences are SQVTM and ANQGSEA. The CDR3, as DNA: TGCAGCGTATCACAGGGGGCTAGGACTGAAGCTTTCTTT. Translated: CSVSQGARTEAFF.

This clonotype was found many times. The chain recombines TRBV30 with TRBJ1-5; D possibly corresponds to TRBD1 (6 bases). Trimming took off 2 bases at V and 0 bases at J, with 11 bases between the two ends. CDR1 is GTSNPN and CDR2 is SVGIG in the germline V gene (reference sequence). The CDR3 runs to 15 residues. As DNA, the CDR3 is TGTGCCTGGAGTCGGGGGGGCAATAGCAATCAGCCCCAGCATTTT. This sequence encodes CAWSRGGNSNQPQHF.

This sequence joins TRBV24-1 and TRBJ2-5; the D is unclear. Germline V gene lookup returns CDR1 KGHDR and CDR2 SFDVKD. The length of the CDR3 is 13 residues. The V and J ends lost 6 bases and 3 bases respectively, with 10 bases between them. CDR3 in amino acids: CATSPAQEETQYF. Here the CDR3 DNA reads TGTGCCACCAGTCCGGCCCAGGAAGAGACCCAGTACTTC.

There are many counts of this clonotype. The rearrangement links TRBV28 to TRBJ2-1, with TRBD1 matching over 11 bases. V lost 6 bases to trimming and J lost 3 bases; unmatched junction nucleotides: 10. CDR1 and CDR2 from the germline V gene are MDHEN and SYDVKM. The CDR3 length is 17 residues. CDR3 nucleotide sequence: TGTGCCAGCAGCCCTAGACCGGGACAGGGGGTCTACAATGAGCAGTTCTTC. Residues: CASSPRPGQGVYNEQFF.

This clonotype was seen at least ten times. The V and J genes are TRBV7-9 and TRBJ2-7; D may correspond to TRBD1 or TRBD2 (5 bases each). The CDR3 extends over 14 amino acids. CDR1 and CDR2 (germline): SEHNR, FQNEAQ (reference sequence). Between the trimmed V and J ends, which lost 5 bases and 2 bases, there was a span of 13 bases. CDR3 DNA: TGTGCCAGCAGCCCCTCACGGGGACCCTACGAGCAGTACTTC. This gives the protein CASSPSRGPYEQYF.

This clonotype was observed at least ten times. The chain joins TRBV11-2 to TRBJ2-7; 9 nucleotides agree with TRBD2. Germline V gives CDR1 SGHAT, CDR2 FQNNGV. CDR3 length equals 18 residues. Germline trimming cut 2 bases from V and 4 bases from J; bases unmatched to any gene: 15. CDR3 sequence: CASSLPNQGREGRYEQYF. CDR3 DNA sequence: TGTGCCAGCAGCTTACCCAACCAAGGGCGGGAGGGCCGTTACGAGCAGTACTTC.

This clonotype was counted at least ten times. This chain links TRBV15 with TRBJ1-1, with D possibly being TRBD1 (5 bases). Per germline, CDR1 LNHNV and CDR2 YYDKDF (reference sequence). Trimming took off 1 base at V and 4 bases at J, with 19 bases between the two ends. The CDR3 has 17 amino acids. This CDR3 is CATSRVYLGVWSTEAFF. The CDR3 DNA follows: TGTGCCACCAGCAGAGTTTATTTAGGGGTGTGGAGCACTGAAGCTTTCTTT.

The table lists this clonotype with many counts. The CDR3 nucleotides read TGTGCCAGCATTGCGACAGGGATGGACTATGGCTACACCTTC. Translation gives CASIATGMDYGYTF. V and J are TRBV7-9 and TRBJ1-2, with 7 bases fitting TRBD1. From germline, CDR1 is SEHNR and CDR2 FQNEAQ (reference sequence). The J segment lost 3 bases and the V segment lost 7 bases, leaving 8 bases of the junction unmatched. The CDR3 loop spans 14 amino acids.

Notes on this clonotype: A much larger clone sits a single nucleotide away, making a read error possible. J is TRBJ2-7 and V is TRBV4-1; D remains unclear. Germline V gene lookup returns CDR1 MGHRA and CDR2 YSYEKL. The V and J ends lost 5 bases and 3 bases respectively, with 11 bases between them. CDR3 length equals 13 residues. CDR3 region: CASSEVGNYEQYF. Written as DNA, the CDR3 is TGCGCCAGCAGCGAGGTGGGGAACTACGAGCAGTACTTC.

This clonotype showed up many times. The CDR3 DNA sequence: TGTGCCAGCAGTTTCAGGGAAAGTGGGTACGAGCAGTACTTC. The encoded protein is CASSFRESGYEQYF. The chain couples TRBV28 to TRBJ2-7; tentative D call: TRBD1 (5 bases). The CDR3 extends over 14 amino acids. CDR1 MDHEN and CDR2 SYDVKM come from the germline V gene. The germline V and J ends were trimmed by 3 bases and 4 bases, with 13 bases remaining between them.

This clonotype was found a few times. A read error may be the cause here, since a much bigger clone is one base away. The chain employs TRBV28 and TRBJ1-1, with D unresolved. This CDR3 has 11 residues. Germline lookup yields CDR1 MDHEN and CDR2 SYDVKM. Trimming took off 6 bases at V and 6 bases at J, with 8 bases between the two ends. In DNA, the CDR3 is TGTGCCAGCAGGACCGCCGCTGAAGCTTTCTTT. This translates into CASRTAAEAFF.

The rearrangement uses TRBV27 and TRBJ2-3, with TRBD1 matching over 7 bases. The ends lost 1 base at V and 5 bases at J; junction bases unmatched: 3. The CDR3 is made up of 14 amino acids. CDR1 and CDR2 (germline): MNHEY, SMNVEV (reference sequence). The CDR3 sequence is CASSLYRGQDTQYF. In DNA, the CDR3 is TGTGCCAGCAGTTTATACAGGGGTCAAGATACGCAGTATTTT.

This clonotype was recorded a few times. V gene TRBV10-1 combines with J gene TRBJ1-5; TRBD1 agrees at 7 bases. The J segment lost 2 bases and the V segment lost 2 bases, leaving 9 bases of the junction unmatched. Germline V gene sequence: CDR1 WNHNN, CDR2 SYGVQD (reference sequence). The CDR3 extends over 17 amino acids. CDR3 region: CASSEKTRGGGNQPQHF. CDR3 DNA: TGCGCCAGCAGTGAGAAAACCAGGGGGGGGGGCAATCAGCCCCAGCATTTT.

This clonotype was seen a handful of times. The V gene is TRBV19, the J gene TRBJ2-7; 11 bases agree with TRBD2. Germline V gene sequence: CDR1 LNHDA, CDR2 SQIVND (reference sequence). Trimming cost V 5 bases and J 2 bases; bases outside gene matches: 5. The CDR3 consists of 15 residues. The CDR3 region has the DNA TGTGCCAGTAGTGACCGACTAGCGGGACCCTACGAGCAGTACTTC. This codes for CASSDRLAGPYEQYF.

This chain uses TRBV12-3 or TRBV12-4 with TRBJ2-1, with 12 bases lining up with TRBD2. The CDR3 is 17 residues long. The trim removed 6 bases at V and 2 bases at J, leaving 8 bases unmatched. The CDR3 loop reads CASSTGLAGGPYNEQFF. CDR3 nucleotide sequence: TGTGCCAGCAGCACGGGTCTAGCGGGAGGGCCCTACAATGAGCAGTTCTTC.

This clonotype was recorded a few times. This sequence joins TRBV10-2 and TRBJ1-2; tentative D call: TRBD1 (6 bases). Germline CDR1 reads WSHSY; CDR2 reads SAAADI. This CDR3 contains 13 residues. V was cut by 7 bases and J by 4 bases, with 13 bases left in between. The CDR3 loop reads CASTRQAGYGYTF. DNA of the CDR3: TGCGCCAGCACCCGACAGGCGGGCTATGGCTACACCTTC.

This clonotype was counted between two and nine times. CDR3 in DNA: TGTGCCTGGAGTGTTAGGCAGTTACTAAATCAGCCCCAGCATTTT. This gives the protein CAWSVRQLLNQPQHF. The genes are TRBV30 and TRBJ1-5; no clear D gene. Germline loops: CDR1 GTSNPN, CDR2 SVGIG (reference sequence). There are 15 residues in the CDR3. The V end was cut by 0 bases, the J end by 4 bases, with 13 bases between.

This clonotype appeared a few times. The chain couples TRBV9 to TRBJ2-7, with D possibly TRBD1 on 6 matching bases. The V and J ends lost 0 bases and 3 bases respectively, with 13 bases between them. The germline V gene has CDR1 SGDLS and CDR2 YYNGEE. The length of the CDR3 is 15 residues. This chain's CDR3 is CASSVAGAGVYEQYF. The DNA for the CDR3 is TGTGCCAGCAGCGTAGCTGGAGCAGGGGTCTACGAGCAGTACTTC.

This chain uses TRBV3-1 with TRBJ2-5, with 16 bases identical to TRBD2. Germline V gene data show CDR1 as LGHDT and CDR2 as YNNKEL (reference sequence). The CDR3 consists of 19 residues. V dropped 2 bases and J dropped 4; count of bases not matched to a gene: 10. The CDR3 DNA reads TGTGCCAGCAGCCAACAGCCGGGACTAGCGGGAGGGAGGGGAGAGACCCAGTACTTC. Translating it yields CASSQQPGLAGGRGETQYF.

The table lists this clonotype with many counts. The chain joins TRBV7-9 to TRBJ2-4; D is possibly TRBD2 (5 bases). Germline V CDR1 and CDR2: SEHNR, FQNEAQ (reference sequence). The CDR3 spans 16 residues. Trimming shortened V by 1 base and J by 3 bases, and 13 bases separated the two germline ends. This chain's CDR3 is CASSLDTVRGKNIQYF. The CDR3 DNA reads as TGTGCCAGCAGCTTAGATACAGTCCGGGGCAAAAACATTCAGTACTTC. The full variable domain, completed using reference TRBV7-9 and TRBJ2-4, is DTGVSQNPRHKITKRGQNVTFRCDPISEHNRLYWYRQTLGQGPEFLTYFQNEAQLEKSRLLSDRFSAERPKGSFSTLEIQRTEQGDSAMYLCASSLDTVRGKNIQYFGAGTRLSVL.

This clonotype was counted many times. The V call is TRBV6-2 or TRBV6-3, the J call TRBJ2-1; 9 nucleotides agree with TRBD2. The V gene's germline CDR1 is MNHEY and CDR2 SVGEGT. The CDR3 is 15 amino acids. After removal of 7 bases from V and 6 bases from J, the junction contained 10 bases not matched to a gene. The CDR3 sequence: CASNSPLAGVNEQFF. DNA for the CDR3: TGTGCCAGCAACTCCCCACTAGCGGGCGTCAATGAGCAGTTCTTC.

Ten or more counts support this clonotype. The rearrangement uses TRBV7-2 and TRBJ2-7; D is possibly TRBD1 (6 bases). With 5 bases removed from V and 1 base from J, the gap between germline ends came to 18 bases. This CDR3 contains 16 residues. Germline CDR1 SGHTA, CDR2 FQGNSA. The CDR3 protein is CASSPIGTYASYEQYF. CDR3 in DNA: TGTGCCAGCAGCCCAATAGGGACATACGCTTCCTACGAGCAGTACTTC. Together with reference TRBV7-2 and TRBJ2-7, the CDR3 gives the full variable domain: GAGVSQSPSNKVTEKGKDVELRCDPISGHTALYWYRQSLGQGLEFLIYFQGNSAPDKSGLPSDRFSAERTGGSVSTLTIQRTQQEDSAVYLCASSPIGTYASYEQYFGPGTRLTVT.

This clonotype showed up many times. The J gene is TRBJ2-5, the V gene TRBV24-1; D is ambiguous. Germline-derived CDR1 and CDR2 are KGHDR and SFDVKD. CDR3 length equals 16 residues. The V and J ends lost 4 bases and 0 bases respectively, with 14 bases between them. The CDR3 loop is CATSDPTKRDQETQYF. The DNA of the CDR3 is TGTGCCACCAGTGACCCTACCAAACGGGACCAAGAGACCCAGTACTTC.

This clonotype has a count of ten or more. This chain joins TRBV18 and TRBJ2-1, with 8 bases that match TRBD2. V lost 3 bases to trimming and J lost 7 bases; unmatched junction nucleotides: 14. CDR1 is KGHSH and CDR2 is LQKENI in the germline V gene. The CDR3 is 17 residues long. CDR3 amino acids: CASSPLWDGRARNEQFF. CDR3 sequence (DNA): TGTGCCAGCTCACCTCTCTGGGACGGGAGGGCCAGGAATGAGCAGTTCTTC.

This clonotype was seen repeatedly, ten times or more. This chain uses TRBV11-2 with TRBJ2-5; D ambiguous. Germline lookup yields CDR1 SGHAT and CDR2 FQNNGV. The ends were cut back, 6 bases at V and 2 bases at J, with 10 bases in the middle. The CDR3 extends over 13 amino acids. CDR3 sequence reads: CASRKAEQETQYF. Written as DNA, the CDR3 is TGTGCCAGCAGAAAGGCAGAACAAGAGACCCAGTACTTC.